The rows below give T cell receptor beta chains drawn from one sample of a study of T cell changes during pregnancy in multiple sclerosis. This table comes from immunoSEQ multiplex PCR, and its TCRdb copy is limited to in-frame clones, with some not included. Seen here are approximately 63,000 clones, 90% to 95% observed once, and the top ten hold less than 1.5%. The sample consisted of peripheral blood, taken after pregnancy. These receptors were taken from a female donor in good health, enrolled as a control in a pregnancy study. The conserved cysteine and the conserved F or W are not part of the CDR3 here. The order of the fields is J gene, D gene, V gene, CDR3 protein. A D gene is named only where the DNA matches it firmly.

j_call: TRBJ2-3
d_call: -
v_call: TRBV2
cdr3_aa: ASRGRDFDKTDTQY

j_call: TRBJ1-2
d_call: TRBD1
v_call: TRBV19
cdr3_aa: ASSATQGAGYT

j_call: TRBJ2-1
d_call: TRBD1
v_call: TRBV9
cdr3_aa: ASSVVGQGNEQF

j_call: TRBJ1-2
d_call: TRBD1
v_call: TRBV5-4
cdr3_aa: ASSQGQGASLGYGYT

j_call: TRBJ1-2
d_call: -
v_call: TRBV29-1
cdr3_aa: SGGDGNYGYT

j_call: TRBJ2-2
d_call: -
v_call: TRBV5-1
cdr3_aa: ASSLAFLGGYANTGELF

j_call: TRBJ1-2
d_call: -
v_call: TRBV7-2
cdr3_aa: ASSQPRDYGYT

j_call: TRBJ2-7
d_call: TRBD1
v_call: TRBV11-2
cdr3_aa: ASSLRGDRVAEQY

j_call: TRBJ1-1
d_call: -
v_call: TRBV7-2
cdr3_aa: ASSLQGRDTEAF

j_call: TRBJ2-5
d_call: -
v_call: TRBV19
cdr3_aa: ASSRVQGQETQY

j_call: TRBJ1-3
d_call: -
v_call: TRBV11-3
cdr3_aa: ASSAELLGNTIY

j_call: TRBJ2-5
d_call: -
v_call: TRBV5-1
cdr3_aa: ASRPTGGEAETQY

j_call: TRBJ2-5
d_call: -
v_call: TRBV7-3
cdr3_aa: ASSRGITETQY

j_call: TRBJ2-7
d_call: TRBD1
v_call: TRBV6-5
cdr3_aa: ASKSTWTGTYEQY

j_call: TRBJ2-2
d_call: TRBD2
v_call: TRBV14
cdr3_aa: ASSQMDLAGGTGELF

j_call: TRBJ2-2
d_call: TRBD2
v_call: TRBV4-3
cdr3_aa: ASSLAGGMNTGELF

j_call: TRBJ1-5
d_call: -
v_call: TRBV6-1
cdr3_aa: ASRETPYSNQPQH

j_call: TRBJ2-1
d_call: -
v_call: TRBV6-1
cdr3_aa: ASSEWVVTGSYNEQF

j_call: TRBJ2-1
d_call: TRBD1
v_call: TRBV4-3
cdr3_aa: ASGDRDDNEQF

j_call: TRBJ1-5
d_call: TRBD1
v_call: TRBV7-8
cdr3_aa: ASSSRSLGGLNQPQH

j_call: TRBJ2-1
d_call: TRBD1
v_call: TRBV5-5
cdr3_aa: ASSLGQLGYNEQF

j_call: TRBJ1-2
d_call: -
v_call: TRBV4-1
cdr3_aa: ASSHIGQTYGYT